A single sample is the source of the 22 T cell receptor beta chains below, sequenced in a study of a mutant IDH1 vaccine in newly diagnosed glioma. No antigen has been identified for these receptors. Using immunoSEQ multiplex PCR, the repertoire was profiled, and TCRdb retains in-frame clones only, with some absent. The table records over 45,000 clones, about 82% of them present only once. As to time point: week 35, safety follow-up. In the vaccine, a single dose held 300 ug of the mutant IDH1 20-mer peptide, along with topical imiquimod. The sequencing used PBMCs, collected from a glioma patient whose treatment included an IDH1 peptide vaccine. Receptor source: a man aged 40-49 years with glioma.

The chain uses TRBV7-9 and TRBJ2-5; D possibly corresponds to TRBD2 (6 bases). Trimming took off 3 bases at V and 1 base at J, with 21 bases between the two ends. CDR3 length equals 18 residues. From germline, CDR1 is SEHNR and CDR2 FQNEAQ (reference sequence). The CDR3 region is CASSFKGIGGRLQETQYF. Written as DNA, the CDR3 is TGTGCCAGCAGCTTTAAGGGGATTGGGGGGAGACTCCAAGAGACCCAGTACTTC.

The gene calls are TRBV7-9 and TRBJ1-2, with 8 bases identical to TRBD1. Germline V gene data show CDR1 as SEHNR and CDR2 as FQNEAQ (reference sequence). V was clipped by 4 bases and J by 0 bases; unmatched bases: 4. The CDR3 covers 15 residues. This chain's CDR3 is CASSSPGQANYGYTF. CDR3 in DNA: TGTGCCAGCAGCTCCCCGGGACAGGCTAACTATGGCTACACCTTC. The variable domain in full, with the rest retrieved from reference TRBV7-9 and TRBJ1-2, is DTGVSQNPRHKITKRGQNVTFRCDPISEHNRLYWYRQTLGQGPEFLTYFQNEAQLEKSRLLSDRFSAERPKGSFSTLEIQRTEQGDSAMYLCASSSPGQANYGYTFGSGTRLTVV.

This clone has just one count. This CDR3 is CATSRGRMIRETQYF. Written as DNA, the CDR3 is TGTGCCACCAGCAGAGGGCGGATGATTCGAGAGACCCAGTACTTC. This chain joins TRBV15 and TRBJ2-5; D remains ambiguous. V was trimmed by 1 base and J by 4 bases, leaving 13 bases between them. Germline V gene sequence: CDR1 LNHNV, CDR2 YYDKDF (reference sequence). This CDR3 comprises 15 residues.

The J gene is TRBJ2-1, the V gene TRBV11-3, with a possible D match to TRBD2 (6 bases). Germline V gives CDR1 SGHNT, CDR2 YENEEA. Trimming stripped 2 bases from V and 3 bases from J, with 11 bases between. The CDR3 is 15 amino acids. The CDR3, as DNA: TGTGCCAGCAGCTTACGGGGGAGCTACTACAATGAGCAGTTCTTC. This codes for CASSLRGSYYNEQFF.

J is TRBJ1-5 and V is TRBV5-8; the D is unclear. This CDR3 spans 13 amino acids. V lost 4 bases and J lost 0, with 5 bases in between. The germline V gene encodes CDR1 SGHTS and CDR2 YDEGEE. CDR3 sequence: CASSRDSNQPQHF. CDR3 in DNA: TGTGCCAGCAGCCGAGATAGCAATCAGCCCCAGCATTTT.

The chain has TRBV19 and TRBJ2-1, with 10 positions matching TRBD2. The CDR3 covers 15 residues. Germline lookup yields CDR1 LNHDA and CDR2 SQIVND (reference sequence). V lost 3 bases, J lost 12 bases, and 11 bases stayed unmatched. CDR3 sequence (DNA): TGTGCCAGTAGTATGGCGAACAGCGGGAGGGGCCTGCAGTTCTTC. Protein product: CASSMANSGRGLQFF.

The chain couples TRBV5-5 to TRBJ2-5; D call uncertain. V lost 6 bases and J 1 base, leaving 16 bases between the germline ends. Germline V gene data show CDR1 as SGHKS and CDR2 as YYEKEE (reference sequence). The length of the CDR3 is 15 residues. The CDR3 sequence is CASNIKPRSQETQYF. The DNA for the CDR3 is TGTGCCAGCAACATCAAACCGCGGTCCCAAGAGACCCAGTACTTC.

V gene TRBV7-9 combines with J gene TRBJ1-2; D gene unclear. V was clipped by 1 base and J by 2 bases, with 8 bases between them. This CDR3 contains 14 residues. Germline CDR1 SEHNR, CDR2 FQNEAQ (reference sequence). The CDR3 reads CASSLVDGNYGYTF. CDR3 in DNA: TGTGCCAGCAGCTTAGTGGACGGAAACTATGGCTACACCTTC.

This chain joins TRBV4-1 and TRBJ2-1, with TRBD2 matching over 8 bases. The CDR3 is made up of 16 amino acids. V gave up 1 base and J gave up 9 bases; unmatched junction bases: 11. CDR1 and CDR2 (germline): MGHRA, YSYEKL. CDR3: CASSQGSGSTRGEQFF. CDR3 nucleotides: TGCGCCAGCAGCCAAGGAAGCGGGAGTACCCGAGGTGAGCAGTTCTTC.

J is TRBJ2-7 and V is TRBV7-9; TRBD1 matches 7 bases. This CDR3 contains 13 residues. Germline CDR1 and CDR2: SEHNR and FQNEAQ (reference sequence). V dropped 5 bases and J dropped 6; count of bases not matched to a gene: 7. The CDR3 is CASSDRALSEQYF. CDR3 bases: TGTGCCAGCAGCGACAGGGCCCTATCCGAGCAGTACTTC. The whole variable domain, remainder taken from reference TRBV7-9 and TRBJ2-7, is DTGVSQNPRHKITKRGQNVTFRCDPISEHNRLYWYRQTLGQGPEFLTYFQNEAQLEKSRLLSDRFSAERPKGSFSTLEIQRTEQGDSAMYLCASSDRALSEQYFGPGTRLTVT.

This chain links TRBV19 with TRBJ2-1; D remains ambiguous. Germline V gives CDR1 LNHDA, CDR2 SQIVND (reference sequence). Between the trimmed V and J ends, which lost 3 bases and 0 bases, there was a span of 6 bases. The CDR3 contains 14 residues. The CDR3 DNA is TGTGCCAGTAGTATGGGAAACTCCTACAATGAGCAGTTCTTC. It yields the protein CASSMGNSYNEQFF.

The chain uses TRBV6-1 and TRBJ1-1; TRBD1 matches at 10 bases. Trimming removed 1 base from V and 1 base from J; junction bases left unmatched: 15. Germline V gives CDR1 MNHNS, CDR2 SASEGT. CDR3 length: 20 residues. The CDR3 nucleotides read TGTGCCAGCAGTGAAGGCGACAGGGGGCGGGTTTTGTTCGGGAACACTGAAGCTTTCTTT. Protein: CASSEGDRGRVLFGNTEAFF.

The chain is built from TRBV5-6 and TRBJ2-7; TRBD1 aligns across 7 bases. This CDR3 region has 14 residues. J lost 4 bases, V lost 4 bases, and 8 bases had no gene match. Germline lookup yields CDR1 SGHDT and CDR2 YYEEEE. CDR3 protein: CASSPGDSSYEQYV. In nucleotides, the CDR3 is TGTGCCAGCAGCCCCGGGGACAGCTCATACGAGCAGTACGTC.

This sequence joins TRBV2 and TRBJ1-2; 8 bases fit TRBD1. V lost 3 bases, J lost 8 bases, and 5 bases stayed unmatched. Germline V CDR1 and CDR2: SNHLY, FYNNEI. The CDR3 spans 13 residues. CDR3 protein: CASSETGVGGYTF. The DNA of the CDR3 is TGTGCCAGCAGTGAGACAGGGGTAGGGGGCTACACCTTC.

The chain carries TRBV10-3 and TRBJ2-3; D gene uncertain. This CDR3 is built from 14 residues. Between the trimmed V and J ends, which lost 0 bases and 4 bases, there was a span of 8 bases. Germline CDR1 ENHRY, CDR2 SYGVKD. CDR3 bases: TGTGCCATCAGTGAGTCGCCCCAGTCAGATACGCAGTATTTT. Encoded protein: CAISESPQSDTQYF.

The CDR3 loop reads CASSWNRGGNTEAFF. In DNA form, the CDR3 reads TGCGCCAGCAGCTGGAACAGGGGCGGGAACACTGAAGCTTTCTTT. V and J are TRBV5-1 and TRBJ1-1; the match to TRBD1 covers 7 bases. The CDR3 spans 15 residues. The V segment lost 3 bases and the J segment 1 base; nucleotides outside the gene matches: 6. In germline, CDR1 is SGHRS, CDR2 YFSETQ. Full variable domain (rest looked up from reference TRBV5-1 and TRBJ1-1): KAGVTQTPRYLIKTRGQQVTLSCSPISGHRSVSWYQQTPGQGLQFLFEYFSETQRNKGNFPGRFSGRQFSNSRSEMNVSTLELGDSALYLCASSWNRGGNTEAFFGQGTRLTVV.

This clone was seen a few times. V gene TRBV19 combines with J gene TRBJ1-3; D may be TRBD1 (5 bases). The CDR3 has 14 residues. The germline CDR1 and CDR2 sequences are LNHDA and SQIVND (reference sequence). V was clipped by 3 bases and J by 1 base, with 7 bases between them. The CDR3 nucleotides are TGTGCCAGTAGTATCAGGGAGTCTGGAAACACCATATATTTT. This encodes CASSIRESGNTIYF.

The chain joins TRBV27 to TRBJ2-3; D is possibly TRBD1 (6 bases). V lost 0 bases and J lost 6, with 10 bases in between. The CDR3 has 14 residues. Germline CDR1 MNHEY, CDR2 SMNVEV (reference sequence). The CDR3 region is CASSLSRGGDTQYF. CDR3 bases: TGTGCCAGCAGTTTATCAAGAGGGGGTGATACGCAGTATTTT.

The chain recombines TRBV6-1 with TRBJ1-1; D is unclear. Germline V gives CDR1 MNHNS, CDR2 SASEGT. V lost 3 bases to trimming and J lost 0 bases, with 5 bases between them. This CDR3 has 13 residues. CDR3 DNA sequence: TGTGCCAGCAGTGAGGAGATGAACACTGAAGCTTTCTTT. It translates to CASSEEMNTEAFF.

This chain joins TRBV6-6 and TRBJ2-1; 8 bases fit TRBD2. This CDR3 is 14 amino acids long. Germline-derived CDR1 and CDR2 are MNHNY and SVGAGI (reference sequence). The V and J ends lost 7 bases and 9 bases, in that order; junction bases with no gene match: 11. CDR3 sequence (DNA): TGTGCCAGCACCGGGAGCGGGAGATCCGGTGAGCAGTTCTTC. It is translated as CASTGSGRSGEQFF.

The J gene is TRBJ1-5, the V gene TRBV12-5; D might be TRBD1 (6 bases). Germline CDR1 and CDR2: LGHNT and FRNRAP. V was shortened by 6 bases and J by 5 bases, with 11 bases between the two germline ends. The CDR3 spans 13 residues. This CDR3 reads CASGRDIYQPQHF. In DNA form, the CDR3 reads TGTGCTAGTGGCCGGGACATTTATCAGCCCCAGCATTTT.

This clone was counted only a few times. The rearrangement links TRBV2 to TRBJ1-1; perhaps TRBD1 as D (6 bases). The germline V and J ends were trimmed by 9 bases and 1 base, with 21 bases remaining between them. This CDR3 is built from 16 residues. Germline V gives CDR1 SNHLY, CDR2 FYNNEI. The CDR3 DNA reads as TGTGCCAGGGCGGGGCCGAACAGGGCCTCGAACACTGAAGCTTTCTTT. This sequence encodes CARAGPNRASNTEAFF.